Listed below are T cell receptor beta chains from one sample, sequenced in a study of regulatory T cells in long-lasting Graves disease. TCRdb itself ran the multiplex PCR reads through MiXCR, one entry per CDR3 protein. The sample includes approximately 400,000 distinct CDR3 sequences, roughly 23% of them seen just once. The specimen comprised peripheral blood mononuclear cells (PBMCs), sampled when the disease was refractory, from a patient treated with antithyroid drugs. The receptors come from a woman between 35 and 50 years old with Graves disease. Both conserved end residues are part of each CDR3. The order of the fields is J gene, V gene, D gene, clone size, CDR3 DNA, CDR3 protein. D genes are given only for firm matches. The listing skips clone size in some rows; elsewhere it reads once, few, many or a size class.

>TRBJ2-5|TRBV20-1|-|many
TGCAGCGGGGGAGGCGGAAATCGAGAGACCCAGTACTTC
CSGGGGNRETQYF
>TRBJ1-1|TRBV30|-|-
TGTGCCTGGAATCTCCCGGGACGCCTCATGAACACTGAAGCTTTCTTT
CAWNLPGRLMNTEAFF
>TRBJ2-7|TRBV10-3|TRBD1|-
TGTGCCATCAGTGAGTCGATACAGGGGAATAACGAGCAGTACTTC
CAISESIQGNNEQYF
>TRBJ1-5|TRBV20-1|-|-
TGCAGTGCTAGTGGCTACAGGGAGGGTCAGCCCCAGCATTTT
CSASGYREGQPQHF
>TRBJ2-1|TRBV20-1|TRBD2|many
TGCAGTGCTAGATTAGCGGGAGTGGGTGAGCAGTTCTTC
CSARLAGVGEQFF
>TRBJ1-4|TRBV28|TRBD1|many
TGTGCCAGCAGTTTGGACAGGGGGCGGACGCATACTAATGAAAAACTGTTTTTT
CASSLDRGRTHTNEKLFF
>TRBJ1-4|TRBV2|-|many
TGTGCCAGCAGTGGTCTCACAACTAATGAAAAACTGTTTTTT
CASSGLTTNEKLFF
>TRBJ2-7|TRBV2|-|many
TGTGCCAGCAGTGTTCAGGGCGGCTACGAGCAGTACTTC
CASSVQGGYEQYF
>TRBJ2-7|TRBV20-1|TRBD2|-
TGCAGTGCTAGGTCTAGCGGGCTCTCCTACGAGCAGTACTTC
CSARSSGLSYEQYF
>TRBJ2-3|TRBV6-2/TRBV6-3|TRBD2|-
TGTGCCAGCAGTTACTTGGGAGCGGGAGCTACAGATACGCAGTATTTT
CASSYLGAGATDTQYF
>TRBJ2-7|TRBV20-1|-|-
TGCAGTGCGTCGACAGAATTAAACGAGCAGTACTTC
CSASTELNEQYF
>TRBJ2-2|TRBV6-5|-|many
TGTGCCAGCAGTTGGGGGCCCGGGGAGCTGTTTTTT
CASSWGPGELFF
>TRBJ2-7|TRBV2|-|many
TGTGCCAGCAGTGTTCCCCCACAGGCCCAGAGCTCCTACGAGCAGTACTTC
CASSVPPQAQSSYEQYF
>TRBJ2-3|TRBV12-3/TRBV12-4|-|-
TGTGCCAGCACCCGCTCTAGGAACATGGAAGATACGCAGTATTTT
CASTRSRNMEDTQYF
>TRBJ2-7|TRBV20-1|TRBD2|many
TGCAGTGCTAGGGCTCGACTGGGACTAGCGCTAACCTACGAGCAGTACTTC
CSARARLGLALTYEQYF
>TRBJ1-1|TRBV29-1|-|-
TGCAGCGTTGGATCAATGGGGCTCAGCACTGAAGCTTTCTTT
CSVGSMGLSTEAFF
>TRBJ2-2|TRBV29-1|-|many
TGCAGCGTTCCTAGACATCAGAACACCGGGGAGCTGTTTTTT
CSVPRHQNTGELFF
>TRBJ2-7|TRBV10-3|TRBD2|many
TGTGCCATCAGGGAACGGACTAGCGGGAGTAACGAGCAGTACTTC
CAIRERTSGSNEQYF
>TRBJ2-7|TRBV7-6|TRBD2|many
TGTGCCAGCAGCTTAGCGCCTAGCGGCCCCTACGAGCAGTACTTC
CASSLAPSGPYEQYF
>TRBJ2-2|TRBV7-3|-|-
TGTGCCAGCAGCTTAATGGTGGACACCGGGGAGCTGTTTTTT
CASSLMVDTGELFF
>TRBJ1-6|TRBV7-9|-|-
TGTGCCAGCAGCTCGGCAGGGGCTTCACCCCTCCACTTT
CASSSAGASPLHF
>TRBJ2-7|TRBV20-1|-|many
TGCAGTGCTGTCGGGGGCTACGAGCAGTACTTC
CSAVGGYEQYF
>TRBJ2-7|TRBV20-1|TRBD2|many
TGCAGTCCCCTGGATCCTAGCGGGGGATCCTACGAGCAGTACTTC
CSPLDPSGGSYEQYF
>TRBJ2-6|TRBV10-3|-|-
TGTGCCTCCCAGGGGCCGACGGTATCTGGGGCCAACGTCCTGACTTTC
CASQGPTVSGANVLTF
>TRBJ1-1|TRBV2|-|-
TGTGCCACCTCAGGGATTATGAACACTGAAGCTTTCTTT
CATSGIMNTEAFF
>TRBJ1-6|TRBV5-6|TRBD1|-
TGTGCCAGCCGCTGGGGACAGGGGTATGATTCACCCCTCCACTTT
CASRWGQGYDSPLHF
>TRBJ2-7|TRBV5-5|TRBD2|-
TGTGCCAGCAGCTTGGGAACTAGCGGGTACCCTCGGTACTTC
CASSLGTSGYPRYF
>TRBJ2-1|TRBV15|TRBD2|-
TGTGCCACCAGCAGGGACCAGACTAGCGGAGAGTACAATGAGCAGTTCTTC
CATSRDQTSGEYNEQFF
>TRBJ2-5|TRBV7-2|-|many
TGTGCCAGCAGCTCGTTCAGGGACTTCCAAGAGACCCAGTACTTC
CASSSFRDFQETQYF
>TRBJ2-7|TRBV6-5|TRBD1|many
TGTGCCAGCAGTTCCCTCCCGGGACAGGGGGGGTACGAGCAGTACTTC
CASSSLPGQGGYEQYF
>TRBJ2-1|TRBV6-5|-|-
TGTGCCAGCAGTTACTCGGGAAGCAATGAGCAGTTCTTC
CASSYSGSNEQFF
>TRBJ2-2|TRBV6-1|TRBD1|few
TGTGCCAGCAGTAAACGGGACAGGGGCCCCGGGGAGCTGTTTTTT
CASSKRDRGPGELFF
>TRBJ2-7|TRBV6-1|-|few
TGTGCCAGCAGTGAAGGGGGAGTGTACGAGCAGTACTTC
CASSEGGVYEQYF
>TRBJ2-7|TRBV28|-|many
TGTGCCAGCAGTACCCTTGGAAGATGGGGATACGAGCAGTACTTC
CASSTLGRWGYEQYF
>TRBJ2-7|TRBV3-1|TRBD2|few
TGTGCCAGCAGCCCGCTAGCGGGAGGAGACGAGCAGTACTTC
CASSPLAGGDEQYF
>TRBJ1-5|TRBV24-1|-|-
TGTGCCACCAGTGATTTGTGGGGAAATCAGCCCCAGCATTTT
CATSDLWGNQPQHF
>TRBJ2-5|TRBV30|-|few
TGTGCCTGGACCGGGAGCGGCACGTTCTTCGGGAAGACCCAGTACTTC
CAWTGSGTFFGKTQYF
>TRBJ1-2|TRBV19|-|-
TGTGCCAGTGCCGGGAGAGGGGCGGGTGGCTACACCTTC
CASAGRGAGGYTF
>TRBJ2-5|TRBV6-5|-|many
TGTGCCAGCAGTTACTCCGGGGCCCAGGAGACCCAGTACTTC
CASSYSGAQETQYF
>TRBJ1-1|TRBV19|-|-
TGTGCCAGTGCGGCGAATCTGAACACTGAAGCTTTCTTT
CASAANLNTEAFF